The clone carrying this TCR beta chain came up once. This specimen comes from a study of blood T cell repertoires in COVID-19. For the study at large: The United States, Italy and Spain supplied acute and convalescent COVID-19 samples. PBMCs, B-cell-depleted T cells, or T cells provided the cDNA or gDNA that made up the material.

In the original analysis: For nucleated cells, counts were estimated from reference gene primer amplification. Sequenced by immunoSEQ multiplex PCR; TCRdb stores in-frame clones only, minus some. The DNA gave D and trimming, while V, J and clone size come from that table. The sample lists approximately 260,000 clones; approximately 88% were seen once. The CDR3 extends over 13 amino acids. CDR1 is SGHRS and CDR2 is YFSETQ in the germline V gene. V was trimmed by 0 bases and J by 4 bases, leaving 7 bases between them. What was sequenced was peripheral blood. The origin of this receptor is a man aged 45 to 65 with acute or convalescent COVID-19. The rearrangement joins TRBV5-1 to TRBJ1-2; D gene unclear. Written as DNA, the CDR3 is TGCGCCAGCAGCTTGGAGGAGGGCTATGGCTACACCTTC. Amino acids: CASSLEEGYGYTF.